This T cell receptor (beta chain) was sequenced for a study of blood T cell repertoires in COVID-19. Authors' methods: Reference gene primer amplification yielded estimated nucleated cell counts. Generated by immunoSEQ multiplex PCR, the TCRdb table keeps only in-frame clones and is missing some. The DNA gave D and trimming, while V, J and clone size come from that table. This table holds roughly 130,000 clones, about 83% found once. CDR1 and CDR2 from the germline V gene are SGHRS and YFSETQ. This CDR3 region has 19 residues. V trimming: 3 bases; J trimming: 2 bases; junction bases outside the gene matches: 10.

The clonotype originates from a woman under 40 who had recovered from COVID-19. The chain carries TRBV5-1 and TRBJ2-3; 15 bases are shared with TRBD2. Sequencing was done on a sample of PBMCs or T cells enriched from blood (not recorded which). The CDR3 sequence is CASSSGLAGGGPATDTQYF. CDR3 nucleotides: TGCGCCAGCAGCTCCGGACTAGCGGGAGGGGGGCCTGCCACAGATACGCAGTATTTT.